This TCR beta chain was recorded in a study of PD-1 blockade in classical Hodgkin lymphoma. All patients experienced relapse after autologous stem cell transplantation, and brentuximab vedotin exposure was variable. Researchers report purifying CD4+ T cells from thawed PBMCs by magnetic negative selection. V gave up 3 bases and J gave up 2 bases, with 13 bases separating them. CDR1 is LNHDA and CDR2 is SQIVND in the germline V gene (reference sequence). The length of the CDR3 is 15 residues. Findings of the study overall: Prior therapy or disease activity may underlie the repertoire differences, whose causes remain undefined. Newly diagnosed and completely responding patients shared comparable baseline diversity. Those starting nivolumab under 1 year post-ASCT were excluded.

On this clone: Its target is unknown.

This table comes from immunoSEQ multiplex PCR, and its TCRdb copy is limited to in-frame clones, with some not included. The table lists about 4,200 clones, approximately 86% of them singletons, with around 0.96% in the top ten. The receptor comes from a human donor with classical Hodgkin lymphoma. The chain is built from TRBV19 and TRBJ1-2, with D hard to call. The material sequenced was CD4+ T cells from blood, taken at baseline. The CDR3 DNA reads as TGTGCCAGTAGTATGCTAAGCCGGCCAAACTATGGCTACACCTTC. It is translated as CASSMLSRPNYGYTF.